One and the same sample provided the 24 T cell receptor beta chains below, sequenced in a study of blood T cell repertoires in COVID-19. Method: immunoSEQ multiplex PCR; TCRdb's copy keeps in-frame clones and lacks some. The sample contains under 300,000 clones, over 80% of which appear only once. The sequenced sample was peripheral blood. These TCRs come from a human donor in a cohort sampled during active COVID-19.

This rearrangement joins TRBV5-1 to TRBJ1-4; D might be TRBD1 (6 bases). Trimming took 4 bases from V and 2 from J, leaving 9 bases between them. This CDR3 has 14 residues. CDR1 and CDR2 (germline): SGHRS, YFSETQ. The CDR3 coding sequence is TGCGCCAGCAGCCAGGGGTTCACTAATGAAAAACTGTTTTTT. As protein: CASSQGFTNEKLFF.

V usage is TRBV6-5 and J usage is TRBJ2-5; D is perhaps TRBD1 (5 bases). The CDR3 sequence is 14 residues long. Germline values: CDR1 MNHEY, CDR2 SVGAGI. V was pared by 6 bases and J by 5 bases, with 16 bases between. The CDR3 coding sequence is TGTGCCAGCAGGTTCGGCGACAGTGTGGAGACCCAGTACTTC. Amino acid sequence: CASRFGDSVETQYF.

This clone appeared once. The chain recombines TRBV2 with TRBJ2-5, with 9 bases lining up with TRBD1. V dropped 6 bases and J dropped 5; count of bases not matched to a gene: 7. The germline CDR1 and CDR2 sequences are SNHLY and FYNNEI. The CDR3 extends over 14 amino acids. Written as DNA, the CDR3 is TGTGCCAGCAGAGCCGGACAGGGGACGGAGACCCAGTACTTC. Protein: CASRAGQGTETQYF.

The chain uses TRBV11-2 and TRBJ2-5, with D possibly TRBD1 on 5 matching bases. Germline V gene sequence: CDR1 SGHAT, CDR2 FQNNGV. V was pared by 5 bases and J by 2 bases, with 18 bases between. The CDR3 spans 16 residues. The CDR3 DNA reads TGTGCCAGCAGCCGTATTGGGGCAGGGTGGCAAGAGACCCAGTACTTC. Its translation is CASSRIGAGWQETQYF.

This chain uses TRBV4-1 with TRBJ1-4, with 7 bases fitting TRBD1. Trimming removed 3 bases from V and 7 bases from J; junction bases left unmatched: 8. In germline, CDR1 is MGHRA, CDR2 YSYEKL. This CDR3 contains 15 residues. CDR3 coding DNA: TGCGCCAGCAGCCATTCCCGGGACAGCGCTGAAAAACTGTTTTTT. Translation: CASSHSRDSAEKLFF.

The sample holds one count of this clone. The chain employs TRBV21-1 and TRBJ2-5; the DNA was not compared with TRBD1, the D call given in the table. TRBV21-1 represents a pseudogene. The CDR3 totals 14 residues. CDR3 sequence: CASSIGTGKETQYF. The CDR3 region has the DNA TGTGCCAGCAGCATCGGGACAGGGAAGGAGACCCAGTACTTC.

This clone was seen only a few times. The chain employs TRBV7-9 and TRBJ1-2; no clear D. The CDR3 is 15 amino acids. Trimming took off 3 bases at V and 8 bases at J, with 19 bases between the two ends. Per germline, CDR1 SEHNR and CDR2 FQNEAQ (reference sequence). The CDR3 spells CASSLSSPSQRGYTF. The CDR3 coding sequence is TGTGCCAGCAGCTTGTCTTCCCCCAGCCAGCGAGGCTACACCTTC. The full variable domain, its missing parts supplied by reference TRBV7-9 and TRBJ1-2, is DTGVSQNPRHKITKRGQNVTFRCDPISEHNRLYWYRQTLGQGPEFLTYFQNEAQLEKSRLLSDRFSAERPKGSFSTLEIQRTEQGDSAMYLCASSLSSPSQRGYTFGSGTRLTVV.

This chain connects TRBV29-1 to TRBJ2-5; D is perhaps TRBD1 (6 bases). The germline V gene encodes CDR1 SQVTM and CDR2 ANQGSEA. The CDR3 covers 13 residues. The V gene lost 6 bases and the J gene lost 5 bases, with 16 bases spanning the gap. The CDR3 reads CSVRQGQRETQYF. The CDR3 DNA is TGCAGCGTGAGGCAGGGGCAGAGGGAGACCCAGTACTTC.

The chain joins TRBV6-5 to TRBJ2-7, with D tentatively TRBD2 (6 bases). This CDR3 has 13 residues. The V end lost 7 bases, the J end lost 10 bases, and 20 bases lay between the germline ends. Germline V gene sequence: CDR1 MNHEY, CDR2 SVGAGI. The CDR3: CASMGGWGEKQYF. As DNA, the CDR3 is TGTGCCAGCATGGGGGGATGGGGGGAGAAACAGTACTTC.

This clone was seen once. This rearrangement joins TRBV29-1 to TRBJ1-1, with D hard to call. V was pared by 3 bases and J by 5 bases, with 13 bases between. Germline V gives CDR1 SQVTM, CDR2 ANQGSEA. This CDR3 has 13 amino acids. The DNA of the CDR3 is TGCAGCGTTGATTTGGGCCGGGGAACTGAAGCTTTCTTT. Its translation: CSVDLGRGTEAFF.

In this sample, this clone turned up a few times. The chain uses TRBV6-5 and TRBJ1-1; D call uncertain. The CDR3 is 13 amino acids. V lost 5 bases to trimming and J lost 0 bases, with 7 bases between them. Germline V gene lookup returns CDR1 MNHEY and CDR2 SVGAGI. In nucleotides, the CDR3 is TGTGCCAGCAGTCGCGGCTTGAACACTGAAGCTTTCTTT. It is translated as CASSRGLNTEAFF.

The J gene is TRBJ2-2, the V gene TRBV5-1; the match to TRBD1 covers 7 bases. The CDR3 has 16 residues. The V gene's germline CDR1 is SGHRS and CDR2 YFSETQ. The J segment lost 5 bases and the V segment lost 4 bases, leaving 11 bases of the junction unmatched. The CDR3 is CASSVGQIRGTGELFF. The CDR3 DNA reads TGCGCCAGCAGCGTGGGACAGATAAGGGGAACCGGGGAGCTGTTTTTT.

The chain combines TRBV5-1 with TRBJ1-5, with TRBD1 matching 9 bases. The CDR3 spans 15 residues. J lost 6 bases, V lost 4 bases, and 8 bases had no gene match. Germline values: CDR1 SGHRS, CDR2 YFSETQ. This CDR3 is CASSPGQGKGQPQHF. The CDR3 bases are TGCGCCAGCAGCCCCGGACAGGGGAAAGGTCAGCCCCAGCATTTT.

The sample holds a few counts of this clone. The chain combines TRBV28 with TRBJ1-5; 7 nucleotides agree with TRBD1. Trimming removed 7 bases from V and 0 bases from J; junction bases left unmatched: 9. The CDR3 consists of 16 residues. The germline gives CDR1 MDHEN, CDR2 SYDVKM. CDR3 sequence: CASNAQDRPSNQPQHF. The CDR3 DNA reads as TGTGCCAGCAACGCCCAGGACAGGCCTAGCAATCAGCCCCAGCATTTT.

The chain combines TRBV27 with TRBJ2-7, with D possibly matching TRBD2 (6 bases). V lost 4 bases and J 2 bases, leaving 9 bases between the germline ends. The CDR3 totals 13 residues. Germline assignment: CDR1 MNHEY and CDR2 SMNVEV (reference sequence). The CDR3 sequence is CASSSAGTYEQYF. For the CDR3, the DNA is TGTGCCAGCAGTTCGGCGGGAACCTACGAGCAGTACTTC.

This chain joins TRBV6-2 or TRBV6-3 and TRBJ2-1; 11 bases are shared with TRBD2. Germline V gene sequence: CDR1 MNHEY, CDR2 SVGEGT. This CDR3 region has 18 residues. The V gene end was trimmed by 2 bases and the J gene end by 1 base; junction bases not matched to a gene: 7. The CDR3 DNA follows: TGTGCCAGCAGTTACCGCGGACTAGCGGGTAGGTCCTACAATGAGCAGTTCTTC. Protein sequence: CASSYRGLAGRSYNEQFF.

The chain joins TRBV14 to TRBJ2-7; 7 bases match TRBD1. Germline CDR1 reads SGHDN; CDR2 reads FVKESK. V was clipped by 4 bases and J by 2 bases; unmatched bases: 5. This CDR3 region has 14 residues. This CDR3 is CASSRQGLTYEQYF. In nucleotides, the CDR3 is TGTGCCAGCAGCCGACAGGGATTGACCTACGAGCAGTACTTC.

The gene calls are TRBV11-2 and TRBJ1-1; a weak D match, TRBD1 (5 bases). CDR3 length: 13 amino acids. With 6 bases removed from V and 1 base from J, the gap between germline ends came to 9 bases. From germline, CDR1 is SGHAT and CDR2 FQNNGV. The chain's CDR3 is CASSYQGNTEAFF. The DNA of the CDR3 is TGTGCCAGCAGTTACCAGGGGAACACTGAAGCTTTCTTT.

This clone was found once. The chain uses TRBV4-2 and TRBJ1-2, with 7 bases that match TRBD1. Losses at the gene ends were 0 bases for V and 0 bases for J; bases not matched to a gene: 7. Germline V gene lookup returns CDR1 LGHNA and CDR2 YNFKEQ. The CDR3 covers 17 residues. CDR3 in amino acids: CASSQDGTAPANYGYTF. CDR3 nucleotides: TGTGCCAGCAGCCAAGACGGGACAGCCCCTGCTAACTATGGCTACACCTTC.

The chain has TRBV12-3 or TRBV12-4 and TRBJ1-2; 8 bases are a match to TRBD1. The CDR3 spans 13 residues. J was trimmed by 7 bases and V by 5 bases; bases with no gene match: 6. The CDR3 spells CASSLRTGSGYTF. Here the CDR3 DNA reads TGTGCCAGCAGTCTCAGGACAGGGTCTGGCTACACCTTC.

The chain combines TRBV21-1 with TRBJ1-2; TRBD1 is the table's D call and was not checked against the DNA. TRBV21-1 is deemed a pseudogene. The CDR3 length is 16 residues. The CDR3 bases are TGTGCCAGCAGCAATGAGAGACAGGTGGGTTGGGGTGGCTACACCTTC. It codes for CASSNERQVGWGGYTF.

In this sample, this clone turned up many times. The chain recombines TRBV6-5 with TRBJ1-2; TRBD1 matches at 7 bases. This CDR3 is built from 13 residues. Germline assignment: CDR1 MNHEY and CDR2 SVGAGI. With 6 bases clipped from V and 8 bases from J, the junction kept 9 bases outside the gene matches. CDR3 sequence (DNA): TGTGCCAGCAGGTCAGACAGGGCCCGGGGCTACACCTTC. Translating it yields CASRSDRARGYTF.

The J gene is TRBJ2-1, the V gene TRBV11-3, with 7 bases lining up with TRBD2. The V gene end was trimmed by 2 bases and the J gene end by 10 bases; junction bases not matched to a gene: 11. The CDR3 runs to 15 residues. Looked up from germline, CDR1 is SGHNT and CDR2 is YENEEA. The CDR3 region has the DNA TGTGCCAGCAGCTTACGATCACAGCGGGGTGAGGAGCAGTTCTTC. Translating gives CASSLRSQRGEEQFF.

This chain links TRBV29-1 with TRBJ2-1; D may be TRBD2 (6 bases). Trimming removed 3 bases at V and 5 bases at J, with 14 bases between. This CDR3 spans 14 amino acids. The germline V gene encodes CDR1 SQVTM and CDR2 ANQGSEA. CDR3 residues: CSVEEGILHNEQFF. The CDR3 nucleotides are TGCAGCGTTGAGGAGGGGATCCTTCACAATGAGCAGTTCTTC.